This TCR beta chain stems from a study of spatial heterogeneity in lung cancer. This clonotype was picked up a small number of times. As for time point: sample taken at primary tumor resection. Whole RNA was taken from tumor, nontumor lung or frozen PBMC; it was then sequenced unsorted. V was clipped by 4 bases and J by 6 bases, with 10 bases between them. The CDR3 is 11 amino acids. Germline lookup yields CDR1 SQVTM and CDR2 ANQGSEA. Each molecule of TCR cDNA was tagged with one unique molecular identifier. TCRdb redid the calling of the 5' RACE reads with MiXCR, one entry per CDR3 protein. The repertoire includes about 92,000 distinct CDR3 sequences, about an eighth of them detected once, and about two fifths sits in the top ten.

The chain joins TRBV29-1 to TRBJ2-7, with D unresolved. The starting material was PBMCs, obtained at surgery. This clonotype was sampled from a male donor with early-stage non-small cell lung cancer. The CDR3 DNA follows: TGCAGCGTTGTATGGAGTTTCGAGCAGTACTTC. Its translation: CSVVWSFEQYF.